Detailed here is one T cell receptor (beta chain). This clone has a single count. Its antigen specificity is not known. Nothing much larger sits one base from this clone, and base qualities are not available. Each collaborating institution followed its own protocols to collect whole blood in K2EDTA tubes. For TCRbeta analysis, collaborator samples were shipped as frozen whole blood, as isolated PBMCs, or as DNA extracted from either sample type. The immunoSEQ Assay, a bias-controlled multiplex PCR, was used to amplify TCRbeta CDR3 regions from genomic DNA. The study's processing was this. Within the assay, amplification of reference gene primers was used to estimate how many nucleated cells each sample contained. To quantify the absolute abundance of each unique TCRbeta CDR3 rearrangement, sequence reads were collapsed and filtered. Productive Simpson clonality was computed per sample as the square root of Simpson's diversity index over productive rearrangements. This immuneACCESS table, as held by TCRdb, lists in-frame sequences with V and J called but not all clones. Of the missing ones, under half trace to an unresolved V gene in checked studies; the others have no known cause. D and trimming come from the DNA, and the V and J calls and clone size come from that table. Within this sample are 73,000 or so clones, with 80% to 95% of them counted one time only. Clones ranked in the top ten supply about an eighth of the sample.

This sample was taken from a study of blood T cell repertoires in COVID-19 (dated by TCRdb to about 2020). The study in broad terms: Collaborator samples came from the United States, Italy and Spain and covered acute and convalescent phases of COVID-19. The sample metadata nearly always contained a de-identified subject ID, COVID-19 status, age in years and sex. Samples were obtained from the ongoing ImmuneRACE study (first 160 participants) and from 1,254 subjects provided by 6 global collaborators. HLA class I and class II types, where available, came from metadata supplied by the sample provider rather than from assay-based typing. The material from the prospective study consisted of cDNA or gDNA derived from T cells, B-cell-depleted T cells, or PBMCs. Deeply sampled blood TCRbeta repertoires from subjects exposed to, actively infected with, or recovered from COVID-19 were included in the dataset. The repertoires were released in a freely available public database meant as a resource for research on the immune response to SARS-CoV-2.

The germline V gene supplies CDR1 LGHNA and CDR2 YNFKEQ. Here V drops 4 bases and J drops 5 bases, and the junction holds 11 bases not matched to any gene. Counted from cysteine to phenylalanine, this CDR3 has 18 amino acids. The retained sequence is limited to the CDR3, 54 bases, with the frame set at the first base. Paper-wide results and their limitations: How much clinical and demographic metadata was included differed by source and by participant, and the metadata was provided uncurated.

The receptor comes from a human donor with active COVID-19. The donor label of this sample is uncertain. The V and J genes are TRBV4-2 and TRBJ2-3; the central 14 bases match TRBD2. The sequencing input was peripheral blood. The CDR3: CASSLGTSGRSNVDTQYF. The DNA is as follows: TGTGCCAGCAGCCTTGGGACTAGCGGGAGAAGTAATGTAGATACGCAGTATTTT.